This T cell receptor beta chain is from a study of blood T cell repertoires in COVID-19. Sequenced by immunoSEQ multiplex PCR; TCRdb stores in-frame clones only, minus some. The data hold approximately 300,000 clones, with nearly 90% observed a single time. This clone was seen only once. CDR1 is GTSNPN, CDR2 SVGIG, per germline (reference sequence). Trimming removed 4 bases at V and 3 bases at J, with 16 bases between. This CDR3 has 15 amino acids. Sequenced sample: PBMCs or T cells enriched from blood (not recorded which). The TCR sequence derives from a woman aged 25 to 45 who had recovered from COVID-19. The genes are TRBV30 and TRBJ1-5; D perhaps matches TRBD1 (6 bases). For the CDR3, the DNA is TGTGCCTGGACGCGTGGTGACAGGATCAATCAGCCCCAGCATTTT. Translating gives CAWTRGDRINQPQHF. The whole variable domain, remainder taken from reference TRBV30 and TRBJ1-5, is SQTIHQWPATLVQPVGSPLSLECTVEGTSNPNLYWYRQAAGRGLQLLFYSVGIGQISSEVPQNLSASRPQDRQFILSSKKLLLSDSGFYLCAWTRGDRINQPQHFGDGTRLSIL.